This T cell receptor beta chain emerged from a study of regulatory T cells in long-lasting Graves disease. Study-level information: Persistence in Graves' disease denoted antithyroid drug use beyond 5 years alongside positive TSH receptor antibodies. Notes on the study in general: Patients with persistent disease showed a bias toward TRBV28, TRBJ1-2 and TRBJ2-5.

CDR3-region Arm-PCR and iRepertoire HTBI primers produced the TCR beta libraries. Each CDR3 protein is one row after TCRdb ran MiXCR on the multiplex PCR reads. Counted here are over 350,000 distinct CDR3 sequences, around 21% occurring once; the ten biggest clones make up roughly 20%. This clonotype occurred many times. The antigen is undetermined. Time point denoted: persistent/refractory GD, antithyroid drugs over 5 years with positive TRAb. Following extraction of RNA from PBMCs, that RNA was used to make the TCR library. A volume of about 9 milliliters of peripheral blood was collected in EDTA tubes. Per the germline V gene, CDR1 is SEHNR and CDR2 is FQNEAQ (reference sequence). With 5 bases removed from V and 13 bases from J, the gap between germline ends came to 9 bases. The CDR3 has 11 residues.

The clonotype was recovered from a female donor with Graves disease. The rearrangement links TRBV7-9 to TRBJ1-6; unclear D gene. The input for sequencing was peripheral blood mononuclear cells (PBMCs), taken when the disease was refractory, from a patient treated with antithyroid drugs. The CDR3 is CASSTQGPLHF. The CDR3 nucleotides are TGTGCCAGCAGCACTCAAGGTCCCCTCCACTTT. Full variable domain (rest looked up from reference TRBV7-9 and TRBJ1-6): DTGVSQNPRHKITKRGQNVTFRCDPISEHNRLYWYRQTLGQGPEFLTYFQNEAQLEKSRLLSDRFSAERPKGSFSTLEIQRTEQGDSAMYLCASSTQGPLHFGNGTRLTVT.